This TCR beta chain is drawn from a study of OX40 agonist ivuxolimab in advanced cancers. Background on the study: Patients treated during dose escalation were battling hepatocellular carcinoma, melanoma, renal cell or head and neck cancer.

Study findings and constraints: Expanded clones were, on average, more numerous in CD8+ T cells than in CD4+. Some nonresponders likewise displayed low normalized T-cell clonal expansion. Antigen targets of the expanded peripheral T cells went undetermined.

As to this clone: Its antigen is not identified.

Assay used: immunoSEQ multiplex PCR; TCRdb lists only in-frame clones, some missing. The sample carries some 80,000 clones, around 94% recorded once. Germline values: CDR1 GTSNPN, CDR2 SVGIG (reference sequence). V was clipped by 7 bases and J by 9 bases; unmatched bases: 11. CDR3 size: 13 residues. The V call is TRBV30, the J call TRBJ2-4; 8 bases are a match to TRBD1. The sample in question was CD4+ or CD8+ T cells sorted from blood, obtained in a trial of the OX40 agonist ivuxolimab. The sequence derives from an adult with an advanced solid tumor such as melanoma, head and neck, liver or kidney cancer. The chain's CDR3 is CALAGTGQGIQYF. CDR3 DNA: TGTGCCTTGGCGGGGACAGGTCAAGGCATTCAGTACTTC. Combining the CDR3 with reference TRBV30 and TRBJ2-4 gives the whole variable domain SQTIHQWPATLVQPVGSPLSLECTVEGTSNPNLYWYRQAAGRGLQLLFYSVGIGQISSEVPQNLSASRPQDRQFILSSKKLLLSDSGFYLCALAGTGQGIQYFGAGTRLSVL.